The entry below describes one T cell receptor (beta chain). The antigen remains unidentified. The data are from a study of cytomegalovirus exposure and HLA in healthy donors. Whole-study findings and limits: Most sequenced TCRs were rare (though some public TCRs occurred in many donors). The presence/absence work took it that sequencing depth was about the same across donors. In vitro work confirmed that a few CMV-associated chains recognize CMV antigens.

CDR3 length: 16 residues. Trimming removed 0 bases from V and 6 bases from J, with 17 bases in between. The germline V gene has CDR1 KGHSH and CDR2 LQKENI. PCR used 60 Vbeta primers and 13 Jbeta primers. Measured with immunoSEQ multiplex PCR; TCRdb has only the in-frame clones, and not every one. In the table there are roughly 300,000 clones, about nine tenths of which are singletons. This receptor was taken from a man in his forties or fifties in good health and CMV-seropositive. The chain recombines TRBV18 with TRBJ1-1; possibly TRBD1 for D (5 bases). The sequenced material came from PBMCs. CDR3 DNA: TGTGCCAGCTCACCACCGGGCAGGGCCGGGTTGGCTGAAGCTTTCTTT. Encoded protein: CASSPPGRAGLAEAFF.